Each of the 28 T cell receptor beta chains below was sequenced from the same sample in a study of blood T cell repertoires in COVID-19. Clones were sequenced by immunoSEQ multiplex PCR, and TCRdb holds only the in-frame ones, with some missing. The sample shows 250,000 to 350,000 clones, 89% of them seen only once. The specimen was peripheral blood. All receptors derive from a woman aged 40 to 49 who had recovered from COVID-19.

A single count supports this clone. This chain links TRBV19 with TRBJ2-7; 8 bases fit TRBD1. The V gene end was trimmed by 4 bases and the J gene end by 2 bases; junction bases not matched to a gene: 7. Germline V CDR1 and CDR2: LNHDA, SQIVND (reference sequence). CDR3 size: 15 residues. CDR3 DNA: TGTGCCAGTAGTACAGGGGGCGGATACGCCTACGAGCAGTACTTC. Its translation: CASSTGGGYAYEQYF.

As DNA, the CDR3 is TGTGCCAGCAGCCAAGGACTAGCTGGGTCCTACAATGAGCAGTTCTTC. Translation gives CASSQGLAGSYNEQFF. V and J are TRBV14 and TRBJ2-1; TRBD2 agrees at 7 bases. The ends lost 1 base at V and 1 base at J; junction bases unmatched: 4. Germline-derived CDR1 and CDR2 are SGHDN and FVKESK. This CDR3 has 16 residues.

The chain has TRBV29-1 and TRBJ1-1; possibly TRBD1 for D (5 bases). This CDR3 spans 13 amino acids. Germline assignment: CDR1 SQVTM and CDR2 ANQGSEA. The V end was cut by 4 bases, the J end by 0 bases, with 9 bases between. CDR3 in DNA: TGCAGCGTTGTAACAGGAGTGAACACTGAAGCTTTCTTT. Residues: CSVVTGVNTEAFF.

The J gene is TRBJ1-1, the V gene TRBV16, with D unclear. Per germline, CDR1 KGHSY and CDR2 FQNENV. The CDR3 loop spans 14 amino acids. Trimming stripped 3 bases from V and 2 bases from J, with 10 bases between. DNA of the CDR3: TGTGCCAGCAGCCAGACTCGAGTAAACACTGAAGCTTTCTTT. Its protein product is CASSQTRVNTEAFF.

The chain joins TRBV4-2 to TRBJ2-5; 7 bases align to TRBD1. V shed 4 bases and J 4 bases; nucleotides not matched to a gene: 12. CDR3 length equals 16 residues. From germline, CDR1 is LGHNA and CDR2 YNFKEQ. CDR3 nucleotide sequence: TGTGCCAGCAGCCCACGACAGGGTGAAGGTCTAGAGACCCAGTACTTC. Encoded protein: CASSPRQGEGLETQYF.

This chain links TRBV6-6 with TRBJ1-6; 11 bases agree with TRBD1. Trimming at V came to 5 bases and at J to 3 bases, leaving 9 bases not matched to a gene. The CDR3 contains 18 residues. Germline V gene lookup returns CDR1 MNHNY and CDR2 SVGAGI (reference sequence). The CDR3 region is CASSRWTGGGNYNSPLHF. The CDR3 nucleotides read TGTGCCAGCAGTCGATGGACAGGGGGCGGGAACTATAATTCACCCCTCCACTTT.

The rearrangement links TRBV24-1 to TRBJ2-1, with D possibly TRBD1 on 5 matching bases. Germline lookup yields CDR1 KGHDR and CDR2 SFDVKD. CDR3 size: 12 residues. Trimming took 9 bases from V and 0 from J, leaving 5 bases between them. The CDR3 is CATGASYNEQFF. The CDR3 DNA reads as TGTGCCACCGGGGCCTCCTACAATGAGCAGTTCTTC.

This chain connects TRBV20-1 to TRBJ2-3; 12 bases align to TRBD2. This CDR3 spans 17 amino acids. The J segment lost 3 bases and the V segment lost 3 bases, leaving 10 bases of the junction unmatched. Germline CDR1 and CDR2: DFQATT and SNEGSKA (reference sequence). The CDR3 here is CSASAQLAGGPTDTQYF. In DNA form, the CDR3 reads TGCAGTGCTAGTGCCCAACTAGCGGGAGGCCCGACAGATACGCAGTATTTT.

The rearrangement uses TRBV12-3 or TRBV12-4 and TRBJ2-2; 8 bases fit TRBD2. CDR3 length equals 13 residues. Unmatched junction bases numbered 5, after V lost 7 bases and J lost 7 bases. The CDR3 loop reads CASTETSVGELFF. In nucleotides, the CDR3 is TGTGCCAGCACCGAGACTAGCGTCGGGGAGCTGTTTTTT.

This rearrangement joins TRBV19 to TRBJ1-1; D is unclear. There are 14 residues in the CDR3. V gave up 2 bases and J gave up 0 bases, with 7 bases separating them. Germline V gives CDR1 LNHDA, CDR2 SQIVND (reference sequence). The CDR3 region is CASSILGMNTEAFF. In DNA, the CDR3 is TGTGCCAGTAGTATATTGGGCATGAACACTGAAGCTTTCTTT. The complete variable domain, with remaining parts taken from reference TRBV19 and TRBJ1-1, reads DGGITQSPKYLFRKEGQNVTLSCEQNLNHDAMYWYRQDPGQGLRLIYYSQIVNDFQKGDIAEGYSVSREKKESFPLTVTSAQKNPTAFYLCASSILGMNTEAFFGQGTRLTVV.

The CDR3 reads CASSVVALAGYNEQFF. The CDR3 region has the DNA TGTGCCAGCAGCGTAGTGGCTCTAGCGGGCTACAATGAGCAGTTCTTC. The chain couples TRBV9 to TRBJ2-1, with TRBD2 matching 8 bases. The length of the CDR3 is 16 residues. V shed 0 bases and J 3 bases; nucleotides not matched to a gene: 5. Germline values: CDR1 SGDLS, CDR2 YYNGEE.

As regards this clone: Different DNA sequences within this sample yield the same CDR3. This rearrangement joins TRBV6-4 to TRBJ2-1; TRBD2 matches at 12 bases. Germline V gene sequence: CDR1 MRHNA, CDR2 SNTAGT. The CDR3 is 14 amino acids. The junction had 0 bases not matched to a gene; V was cut back by 2 bases and J by 7 bases. The CDR3 DNA is TGTGCCAGCAGTGACGGGACTAGCGGGAATGAGCAGTTCTTC. Amino acid sequence: CASSDGTSGNEQFF.

This chain uses TRBV6-4 with TRBJ1-2; 7 nucleotides agree with TRBD1. The germline V gene encodes CDR1 MRHNA and CDR2 SNTAGT. The ends lost 6 bases at V and 8 bases at J; junction bases unmatched: 3. This CDR3 spans 11 amino acids. This chain's CDR3 is CASSSGGGYTF. CDR3 DNA sequence: TGTGCCAGCAGCTCAGGGGGAGGCTACACCTTC.

The rearrangement joins TRBV27 to TRBJ2-1; 10 nucleotides agree with TRBD2. The CDR3 has 15 residues. V lost 8 bases and J lost 7; bases outside the gene matches: 11. In germline, CDR1 is MNHEY, CDR2 SMNVEV (reference sequence). The DNA of the CDR3 is TGTGCCAGCCGTCGACCCGGGACTAGCGCAAATGAGCAGTTCTTC. Translation gives CASRRPGTSANEQFF.

The chain uses TRBV25-1 and TRBJ1-4, with 9 bases that match TRBD1. The germline V gene has CDR1 MGHDK and CDR2 SYGVNS. The CDR3 is 15 residues long. V trimming: 3 bases; J trimming: 7 bases; junction bases outside the gene matches: 6. The CDR3 bases are TGTGCCAGCAGTGAGCTGACAGGGGGAGGTGAAAAACTGTTTTTT. Translating it yields CASSELTGGGEKLFF.

The genes are TRBV5-6 and TRBJ2-5, with 14 positions matching TRBD2. This CDR3 spans 16 amino acids. J gave up 4 bases and V 3 bases, and 5 bases lay outside the gene matches. Germline values: CDR1 SGHDT, CDR2 YYEEEE. The CDR3: CASSWGTSGSRETQYF. The CDR3 region has the DNA TGTGCCAGCAGCTGGGGGACTAGCGGGAGTAGAGAGACCCAGTACTTC. Full variable domain (rest looked up from reference TRBV5-6 and TRBJ2-5): DAGVTQSPTHLIKTRGQQVTLRCSPKSGHDTVSWYQQALGQGPQFIFQYYEEEERQRGNFPDRFSGHQFPNYSSELNVNALLLGDSALYLCASSWGTSGSRETQYFGPGTRLLVL.

V and J are TRBV27 and TRBJ1-4; TRBD1 agrees at 8 bases. Germline assignment: CDR1 MNHEY and CDR2 SMNVEV (reference sequence). This CDR3 contains 15 residues. V lost 7 bases to trimming and J lost 14 bases; unmatched junction nucleotides: 18. CDR3 region: CASNPRTGSPLHLFF. The CDR3 nucleotides read TGTGCCAGCAACCCCCGGACAGGGTCCCCCCTTCACCTGTTTTTT.

The chain is built from TRBV7-8 and TRBJ2-1; 11 positions match TRBD2. Germline V lookup: CDR1 SGHVS, CDR2 FQNEAQ. J gave up 7 bases and V 10 bases, and 6 bases lay outside the gene matches. The CDR3 extends over 13 amino acids. CDR3 nucleotide sequence: TGTGCCACCATGACTAGCGGGAATAATGAGCAGTTCTTC. Its protein product is CATMTSGNNEQFF.

On this clone itself: This same CDR3 is encoded by further DNA sequences in the sample. V gene TRBV3-1 (or the pseudogene TRBV3-2) combines with J gene TRBJ1-2; 7 bases fit TRBD1. Per germline, CDR1 LGHDT and CDR2 YNNKEL (reference sequence). The J segment lost 6 bases and the V segment lost 1 base, leaving 2 bases of the junction unmatched. The CDR3 is 13 residues long. The CDR3 DNA reads as TGTGCCAGCAGCCAAGGGCAGGGGGATGGCTACACCTTC. It specifies CASSQGQGDGYTF.

This sequence joins TRBV5-4 and TRBJ2-1, with a tentative D call TRBD2 (7 bases). The V gene lost 6 bases and the J gene lost 1 base, with 23 bases spanning the gap. The germline gives CDR1 SGHNT, CDR2 YYREEE (reference sequence). The CDR3 consists of 18 residues. In nucleotides, the CDR3 is TGTGCCAGCACCTTACGAGGGGGGGGCCCCGCTTCCTACAATGAGCAGTTCTTC. The encoded protein is CASTLRGGGPASYNEQFF.

This chain joins TRBV28 and TRBJ2-2; TRBD2 matches at 8 bases. The CDR3 runs 17 residues. Germline values: CDR1 MDHEN, CDR2 SYDVKM. V gave up 6 bases and J gave up 0 bases; unmatched junction bases: 9. The CDR3 loop is CASSLPGGATNTGELFF. Written as DNA, the CDR3 is TGTGCCAGCAGCCTCCCCGGGGGGGCCACGAACACCGGGGAGCTGTTTTTT.

CDR3 in amino acids: CATSGASGSVYNEQFF. The DNA for the CDR3 is TGTGCCACCAGCGGGGCTAGCGGGAGTGTCTACAATGAGCAGTTCTTC. The chain uses TRBV15 and TRBJ2-1, with TRBD2 matching 10 bases. V lost 5 bases, J lost 3 bases, and 7 bases stayed unmatched. CDR3 length: 16 amino acids. Germline CDR1 LNHNV, CDR2 YYDKDF (reference sequence).

This chain connects TRBV11-2 to TRBJ1-2; 10 bases align to TRBD1. The CDR3 sequence is 15 residues long. V lost 5 bases and J lost 9; bases outside the gene matches: 12. Germline-derived CDR1 and CDR2 are SGHAT and FQNNGV. CDR3 residues: CASSEGTGELYRYTF. CDR3 nucleotides: TGTGCCAGCAGCGAAGGGACAGGGGAATTATATCGCTACACCTTC.

The chain has TRBV18 and TRBJ2-1; D is uncertain. CDR1 is KGHSH and CDR2 is LQKENI in the germline V gene. Trimming removed 3 bases from V and 8 bases from J, with 11 bases in between. CDR3 size: 13 residues. The CDR3 DNA is TGTGCCAGCTCACCTAGCCCCCCCCATGAGCAGTTCTTC. It is translated as CASSPSPPHEQFF.

The chain employs TRBV29-1 and TRBJ1-1; D is uncertain. V lost 1 base and J 6 bases, leaving 12 bases between the germline ends. The CDR3 is 13 amino acids. The V gene's germline CDR1 is SQVTM and CDR2 ANQGSEA. In DNA, the CDR3 is TGCAGCGTTGAAGGACGGGAAGCCTCTGAAGCTTTCTTT. Translated: CSVEGREASEAFF.

The V gene is TRBV25-1, the J gene TRBJ2-5; TRBD2 agrees at 8 bases. The length of the CDR3 is 13 residues. Germline CDR1 MGHDK, CDR2 SYGVNS. The CDR3: CDTGGLIGETQYF. The CDR3 DNA sequence: TGTGATACGGGGGGGCTCATCGGGGAGACCCAGTACTTC.

V is TRBV18 and J is TRBJ1-1; 7 nucleotides line up with TRBD1. V shed 3 bases and J 1 base; nucleotides not matched to a gene: 17. CDR3 size: 19 residues. In germline, CDR1 is KGHSH, CDR2 LQKENI. CDR3 in DNA: TGTGCCAGCTCACCCACACGGTCAGGACAAGGGGGCCCGAACACTGAAGCTTTCTTT. It translates to CASSPTRSGQGGPNTEAFF.

Written as DNA, the CDR3 is TGTGCCAGTAGTACGGGACAGGGGACTGAGCAGTTCTTC. As protein: CASSTGQGTEQFF. The chain uses TRBV19 and TRBJ2-1, with 10 nucleotides matching TRBD1. Germline V lookup: CDR1 LNHDA, CDR2 SQIVND (reference sequence). V was clipped by 4 bases and J by 9 bases; unmatched bases: 3. There are 13 residues in the CDR3. The full variable domain, in which reference TRBV19 and TRBJ2-1 provide the parts outside the CDR3, is DGGITQSPKYLFRKEGQNVTLSCEQNLNHDAMYWYRQDPGQGLRLIYYSQIVNDFQKGDIAEGYSVSREKKESFPLTVTSAQKNPTAFYLCASSTGQGTEQFFGPGTRLTVL.